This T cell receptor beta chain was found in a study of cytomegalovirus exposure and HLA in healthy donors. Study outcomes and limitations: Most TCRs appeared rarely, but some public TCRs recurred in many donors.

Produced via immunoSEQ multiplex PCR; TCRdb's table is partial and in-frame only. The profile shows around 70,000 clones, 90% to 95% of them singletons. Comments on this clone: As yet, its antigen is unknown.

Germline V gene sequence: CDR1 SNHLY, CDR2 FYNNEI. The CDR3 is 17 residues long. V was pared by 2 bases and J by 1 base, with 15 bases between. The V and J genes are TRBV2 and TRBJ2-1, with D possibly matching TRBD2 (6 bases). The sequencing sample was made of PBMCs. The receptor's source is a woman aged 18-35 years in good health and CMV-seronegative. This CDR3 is CASSEPEAGPSYNEQFF. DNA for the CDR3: TGTGCCAGCAGTGAACCCGAAGCGGGCCCTTCCTACAATGAGCAGTTCTTC.